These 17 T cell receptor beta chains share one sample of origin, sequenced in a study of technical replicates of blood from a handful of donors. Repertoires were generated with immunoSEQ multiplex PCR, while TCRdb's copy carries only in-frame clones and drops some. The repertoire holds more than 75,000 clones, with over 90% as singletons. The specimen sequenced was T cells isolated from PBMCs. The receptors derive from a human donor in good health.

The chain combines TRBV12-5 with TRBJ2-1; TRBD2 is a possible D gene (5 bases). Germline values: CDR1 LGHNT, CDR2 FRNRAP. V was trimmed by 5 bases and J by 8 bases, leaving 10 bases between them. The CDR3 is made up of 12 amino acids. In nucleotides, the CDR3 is TGTGCTAGTGGTACCAACGGGGATGAGCAGTTCTTC. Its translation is CASGTNGDEQFF.

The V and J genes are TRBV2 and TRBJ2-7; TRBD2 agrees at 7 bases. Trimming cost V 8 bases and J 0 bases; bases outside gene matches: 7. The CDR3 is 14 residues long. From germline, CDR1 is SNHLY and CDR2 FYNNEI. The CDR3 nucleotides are TGTGCCAGCTCGATGCGGGAGAGCTCCTACGAGCAGTACTTC. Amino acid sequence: CASSMRESSYEQYF.

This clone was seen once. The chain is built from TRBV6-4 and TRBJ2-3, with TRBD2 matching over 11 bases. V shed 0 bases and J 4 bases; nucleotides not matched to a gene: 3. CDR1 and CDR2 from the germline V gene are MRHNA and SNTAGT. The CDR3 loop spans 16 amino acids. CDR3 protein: CASSDSVAGGADTQYF. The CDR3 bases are TGTGCCAGCAGTGACTCAGTAGCGGGAGGGGCAGATACGCAGTATTTT.

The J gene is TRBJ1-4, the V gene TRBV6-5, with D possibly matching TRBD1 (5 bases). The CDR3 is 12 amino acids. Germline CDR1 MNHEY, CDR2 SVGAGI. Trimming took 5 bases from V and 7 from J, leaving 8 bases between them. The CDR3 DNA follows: TGTGCCAGCAGTCACGGGGGTGAAAAACTGTTTTTT. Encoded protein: CASSHGGEKLFF.

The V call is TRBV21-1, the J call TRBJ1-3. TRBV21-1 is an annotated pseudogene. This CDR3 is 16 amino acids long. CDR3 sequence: CASSKVGGISGNTIYF. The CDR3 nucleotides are TGTGCCAGCAGCAAAGTGGGGGGGATATCTGGAAACACCATATATTTT.

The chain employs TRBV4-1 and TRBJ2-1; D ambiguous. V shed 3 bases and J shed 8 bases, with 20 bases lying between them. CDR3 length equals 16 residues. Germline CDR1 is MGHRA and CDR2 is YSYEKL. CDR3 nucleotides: TGCGCCAGCAGCCAGGAAAGCGCGAATAATTGGGATGAGCAGTTCTTC. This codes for CASSQESANNWDEQFF.

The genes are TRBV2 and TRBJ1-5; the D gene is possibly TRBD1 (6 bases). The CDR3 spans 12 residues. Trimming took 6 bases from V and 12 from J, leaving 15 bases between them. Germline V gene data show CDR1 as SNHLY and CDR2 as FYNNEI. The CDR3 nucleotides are TGTGCCAGCAGACGGACAGAAGTTCGCCAGCATTTT. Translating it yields CASRRTEVRQHF.

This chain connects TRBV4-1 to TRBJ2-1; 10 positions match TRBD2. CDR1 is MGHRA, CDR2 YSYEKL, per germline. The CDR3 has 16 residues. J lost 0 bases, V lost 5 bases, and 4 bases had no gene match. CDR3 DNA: TGCGCCAGCAGCTCTCGGACTAGCGGCTCCTACAATGAGCAGTTCTTC. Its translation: CASSSRTSGSYNEQFF.

CDR3 DNA: TGTGCCACCAGGACCCCGGGACAGGGCAAGGGCTACACCTTC. Translation gives CATRTPGQGKGYTF. The chain employs TRBV27 and TRBJ1-2; 9 nucleotides line up with TRBD1. There are 14 residues in the CDR3. CDR1 is MNHEY, CDR2 SMNVEV, per germline (reference sequence). The V segment lost 10 bases and the J segment 8 bases; nucleotides outside the gene matches: 14.

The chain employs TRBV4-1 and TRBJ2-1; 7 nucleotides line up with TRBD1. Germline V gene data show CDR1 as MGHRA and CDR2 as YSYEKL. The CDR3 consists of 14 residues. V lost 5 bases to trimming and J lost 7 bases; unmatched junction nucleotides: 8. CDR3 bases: TGCGCCAGCAGCTTAAGACAGGGATCAAATGAGCAGTTCTTC. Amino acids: CASSLRQGSNEQFF.

The CDR3 bases are TGTGCCAGCAGTCTAGACGAGATAGATACGCAGTATTTT. It specifies CASSLDEIDTQYF. V is TRBV5-4 and J is TRBJ2-3; D is uncertain. Trimming removed 5 bases from V and 5 bases from J, with 12 bases in between. Germline-derived CDR1 and CDR2 are SGHNT and YYREEE (reference sequence). This CDR3 is built from 13 residues.

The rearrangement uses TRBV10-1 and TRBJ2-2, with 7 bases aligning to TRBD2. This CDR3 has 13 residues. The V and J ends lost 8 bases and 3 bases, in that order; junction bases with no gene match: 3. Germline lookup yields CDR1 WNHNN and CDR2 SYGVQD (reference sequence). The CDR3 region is CASGTTHTGELFF. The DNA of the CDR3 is TGCGCCAGCGGGACTACCCACACCGGGGAGCTGTTTTTT.

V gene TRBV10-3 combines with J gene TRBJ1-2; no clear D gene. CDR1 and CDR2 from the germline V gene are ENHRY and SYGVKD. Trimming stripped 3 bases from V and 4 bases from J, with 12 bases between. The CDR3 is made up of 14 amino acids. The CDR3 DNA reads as TGTGCCATCAGTGATAGAGGCAACTCCTATGGCTACACCTTC. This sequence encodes CAISDRGNSYGYTF.

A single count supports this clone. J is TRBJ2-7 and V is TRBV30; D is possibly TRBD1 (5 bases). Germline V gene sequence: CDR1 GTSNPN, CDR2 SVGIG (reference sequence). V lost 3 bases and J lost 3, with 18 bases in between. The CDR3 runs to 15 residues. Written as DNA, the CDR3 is TGTGCCTGGAGAAATGGGGCAGGGCGAGTCTACGAGCAGTACTTC. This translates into CAWRNGAGRVYEQYF. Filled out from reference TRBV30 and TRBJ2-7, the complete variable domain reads SQTIHQWPATLVQPVGSPLSLECTVEGTSNPNLYWYRQAAGRGLQLLFYSVGIGQISSEVPQNLSASRPQDRQFILSSKKLLLSDSGFYLCAWRNGAGRVYEQYFGPGTRLTVT.

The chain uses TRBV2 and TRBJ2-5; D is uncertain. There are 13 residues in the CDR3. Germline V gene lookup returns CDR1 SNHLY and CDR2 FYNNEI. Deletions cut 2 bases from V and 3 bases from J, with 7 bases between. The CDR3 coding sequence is TGTGCCAGCAGTGAACTAGTCAAAGAGACCCAGTACTTC. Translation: CASSELVKETQYF.

The CDR3 bases are TGTGCCAGCAGCCCGGGTGGCTATGGCTACACCTTC. Translating gives CASSPGGYGYTF. The rearrangement uses TRBV5-4 and TRBJ1-2; D gene uncertain. The CDR3 consists of 12 residues. Trimming cost V 4 bases and J 4 bases, with 8 bases left between them. Germline V gene lookup returns CDR1 SGHNT and CDR2 YYREEE (reference sequence). The full variable domain, completed using reference TRBV5-4 and TRBJ1-2, is ETGVTQSPTHLIKTRGQQVTLRCSSQSGHNTVSWYQQALGQGPQFIFQYYREEENGRGNFPPRFSGLQFPNYSSELNVNALELDDSALYLCASSPGGYGYTFGSGTRLTVV.

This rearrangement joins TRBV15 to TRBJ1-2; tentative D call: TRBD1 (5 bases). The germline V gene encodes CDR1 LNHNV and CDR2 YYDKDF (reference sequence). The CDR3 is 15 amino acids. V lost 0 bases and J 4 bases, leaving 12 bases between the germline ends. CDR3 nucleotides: TGTGCCACCAGCAGAGATTCCGGCAGGGTCTATGGCTACACCTTC. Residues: CATSRDSGRVYGYTF.